This T cell receptor beta chain was sequenced for a study of blood T cell repertoires in COVID-19. Study as a whole: Sources were T cells, B-cell-depleted T cells, or PBMCs; the material itself was cDNA or gDNA.

Source study methods: By means of reference gene primer amplification, nucleated cell counts were estimated. The table came from immunoSEQ multiplex PCR; TCRdb's copy has only in-frame clones and leaves some out. V and J calls and clone size are as listed in that table; D and trimming were resolved from the DNA. Of roughly 170,000 clones in the sample, around 88% were seen once. The germline V gene has CDR1 SGHAT and CDR2 FQNNGV. Trimming took 3 bases from V and 2 from J, leaving 11 bases between them. The CDR3 totals 14 residues. Ages ranged from roughly 18 to 100 years, with residence in 20 to 30 US areas. Self-reported history from a screening survey and questionnaire set each donor's cohort.

This receptor was identified in a woman in her fifties or sixties in a cohort exposed to, infected with or recovered from COVID-19 (not recorded which). The sequencing input was PBMCs or T cells enriched from blood (not recorded which). The chain employs TRBV11-2 and TRBJ2-7, with TRBD2 as a possible D gene (6 bases). This chain's CDR3 is CASSFGTSPYEQYF. As DNA, the CDR3 is TGTGCCAGCAGCTTCGGGACTTCCCCCTACGAGCAGTACTTC.